Below, 30 T cell receptor beta chains from the same sample are listed, as sequenced in a study of shared clonotypes between healthy human individuals. The method was immunoSEQ multiplex PCR; TCRdb's version includes in-frame clones alone and lacks a portion of them. The data contain around 940,000 clones, roughly 72% of them singletons. Source material: memory CD4+ T cells sorted from blood. Subset indicated: CD45RA-negative fraction. The receptor source for this set is a man younger than 35 in good health.

The genes are TRBV19 and TRBJ1-5; the match to TRBD1 covers 8 bases. The J segment lost 2 bases and the V segment lost 7 bases, leaving 10 bases of the junction unmatched. Germline V gene data show CDR1 as LNHDA and CDR2 as SQIVND (reference sequence). The CDR3 consists of 16 residues. This chain's CDR3 is CASTKTPTGGNQPQHF. The CDR3, as DNA: TGTGCCAGTACCAAAACCCCGACAGGGGGCAATCAGCCCCAGCATTTT.

The chain has TRBV5-4 and TRBJ2-2; D may be TRBD1 (6 bases). The germline V gene encodes CDR1 SGHNT and CDR2 YYREEE (reference sequence). This CDR3 contains 13 residues. Trimming pared 4 bases from V and 7 bases from J, leaving 11 bases between. CDR3 region: CASSKAGDGELFF. CDR3 nucleotide sequence: TGTGCCAGCAGCAAGGCAGGGGACGGGGAGCTGTTTTTT.

This clone was seen more than once but under ten times. The V gene is TRBV5-4, the J gene TRBJ2-3, with 14 bases identical to TRBD2. Germline trimming cut 4 bases from V and 5 bases from J; bases unmatched to any gene: 9. Germline loops: CDR1 SGHNT, CDR2 YYREEE (reference sequence). The CDR3 is 17 amino acids. The CDR3 region has the DNA TGTGCCAGCAGCCCACAGACTAGCGGGAGGGCATTAGATACGCAGTATTTT. Its translation is CASSPQTSGRALDTQYF.

This rearrangement joins TRBV2 to TRBJ2-2, with no clear D. The CDR3 totals 13 residues. Germline-derived CDR1 and CDR2 are SNHLY and FYNNEI. The ends were cut back, 7 bases at V and 5 bases at J, with 11 bases in the middle. The CDR3 spells CASTLGPTGELFF. DNA for the CDR3: TGTGCCAGCACCTTAGGCCCGACCGGGGAGCTGTTTTTT.

In DNA form, the CDR3 reads TGTGCCTGGAGTGTAAGGTCTGGTTATGGCTACACCTTC. This encodes CAWSVRSGYGYTF. The V call is TRBV30, the J call TRBJ1-2; D ambiguous. Germline V gene lookup returns CDR1 GTSNPN and CDR2 SVGIG (reference sequence). V lost 0 bases, J lost 5 bases, and 10 bases lay in between. This CDR3 is 13 amino acids long.

Only a few counts were recorded for this clone. V is TRBV4-2 and J is TRBJ2-3; 7 bases align to TRBD2. Trimming cost V 2 bases and J 0 bases; bases outside gene matches: 17. The CDR3 sequence is 20 residues long. Germline CDR1 LGHNA, CDR2 YNFKEQ. CDR3 sequence reads: CASSQTGLPASLSSTDTQYF. The CDR3 coding sequence is TGTGCCAGCAGCCAAACGGGACTACCAGCTTCCCTTTCAAGCACAGATACGCAGTATTTT.

V is TRBV6-1 and J is TRBJ2-5, with a possible D match to TRBD1 (6 bases). V dropped 3 bases and J dropped 7 bases, with 9 bases sitting between them. The CDR3 covers 12 residues. Germline values: CDR1 MNHNS, CDR2 SASEGT. The CDR3 region is CASSEGRGTQYF. The CDR3 DNA sequence: TGTGCCAGCAGTGAGGGCAGGGGGACCCAGTACTTC.

The V and J genes are TRBV10-3 and TRBJ2-7, with 9 bases fitting TRBD1. The CDR3 consists of 16 residues. V shed 4 bases and J 5 bases; nucleotides not matched to a gene: 12. Germline values: CDR1 ENHRY, CDR2 SYGVKD. For the CDR3, the DNA is TGTGCCATCAGTGGCGGGACAGGGATCGGTCCTCACGAGCAGTACTTC. Translated, it gives CAISGGTGIGPHEQYF.

V usage is TRBV30 and J usage is TRBJ2-7; TRBD2 aligns across 8 bases. Germline CDR1 is GTSNPN and CDR2 is SVGIG (reference sequence). V shed 3 bases and J 3 bases; nucleotides not matched to a gene: 4. The CDR3 is made up of 13 amino acids. The CDR3 region has the DNA TGTGCCTGGAGGGGACTAGTGGGCTACGAGCAGTACTTC. As protein: CAWRGLVGYEQYF.

V gene TRBV28 combines with J gene TRBJ1-6, with a possible D match to TRBD1 (5 bases). There are 13 residues in the CDR3. Germline CDR1 is MDHEN and CDR2 is SYDVKM. Trimming stripped 5 bases from V and 8 bases from J, with 10 bases between. The CDR3 region has the DNA TGTGCCAGCAGTCGAGGGGATTATTCACCCCTCCACTTT. Translating it yields CASSRGDYSPLHF.

This chain links TRBV5-1 with TRBJ2-7; D unclear. This CDR3 region has 12 residues. Trimming shortened V by 4 bases and J by 7 bases, and 12 bases separated the two germline ends. Germline V gene data show CDR1 as SGHRS and CDR2 as YFSETQ. This chain's CDR3 is CASSPTLGEQYF. The CDR3 DNA reads TGCGCCAGCAGCCCGACCCTGGGGGAGCAGTACTTC.

This clone was detected ten times or more. This specimen includes other DNA sequences encoding the same CDR3. The rearrangement uses TRBV7-2 and TRBJ2-6, with unresolved D. Germline V gives CDR1 SGHTA, CDR2 FQGNSA. The V end was cut by 3 bases, the J end by 0 bases, with 6 bases between. CDR3 length: 15 amino acids. The CDR3 protein is CASSLRSSGANVLTF. CDR3 DNA sequence: TGTGCCAGCAGCTTGAGGAGCTCTGGGGCCAACGTCCTGACTTTC. Filled out from reference TRBV7-2 and TRBJ2-6, the complete variable domain reads GAGVSQSPSNKVTEKGKDVELRCDPISGHTALYWYRQSLGQGLEFLIYFQGNSAPDKSGLPSDRFSAERTGGSVSTLTIQRTQQEDSAVYLCASSLRSSGANVLTFGAGSRLTVL.

J is TRBJ1-1 and V is TRBV28, with D tentatively TRBD1 (6 bases). The CDR3 has 16 residues. With 5 bases removed from V and 6 bases from J, the gap between germline ends came to 22 bases. Germline CDR1 MDHEN, CDR2 SYDVKM. CDR3 residues: CASSKRGARGGAEAFF. DNA for the CDR3: TGTGCCAGCAGTAAGCGGGGGGCGCGAGGCGGTGCTGAAGCTTTCTTT. Full variable domain (outside the CDR3, taken from reference TRBV28 and TRBJ1-1): DVKVTQSSRYLVKRTGEKVFLECVQDMDHENMFWYRQDPGLGLRLIYFSYDVKMKEKGDIPEGYSVSREKKERFSLILESASTNQTSMYLCASSKRGARGGAEAFFGQGTRLTVV.

Turning to this clone: The same CDR3 arises from other DNA sequences in this sample as well. The rearrangement uses TRBV5-1 and TRBJ2-5; D gene uncertain. The CDR3 covers 14 residues. V was cut by 0 bases and J by 1 base, with 7 bases left in between. CDR1 and CDR2 (germline): SGHRS, YFSETQ. CDR3: CASSLDSSQETQYF. For the CDR3, the DNA is TGCGCCAGCAGCTTGGACAGCTCCCAAGAGACCCAGTACTTC.

On this clone: Possible read error: a much larger clone is one base away. Other DNA sequences in the same sample also yield this CDR3. This rearrangement joins TRBV9 to TRBJ2-3, with no clear D. Trimming shortened V by 4 bases and J by 2 bases, and 5 bases separated the two germline ends. The length of the CDR3 is 12 residues. The germline V gene has CDR1 SGDLS and CDR2 YYNGEE. The CDR3 reads CASSLNTDTQYF. The CDR3 DNA is TGTGCCAGCAGCTTAAACACAGATACGCAGTATTTT.

At least ten counts were recorded for this clone. This chain connects TRBV11-2 to TRBJ2-7; 7 bases are a match to TRBD1. CDR3 size: 11 residues. Germline loops: CDR1 SGHAT, CDR2 FQNNGV. V shed 6 bases, J shed 6 bases, and the junction held 2 bases outside the gene matches. The CDR3 loop is CASRRQGEQYF. The CDR3 DNA sequence: TGTGCCAGCAGACGACAGGGCGAGCAGTACTTC. The complete variable domain, with remaining parts taken from reference TRBV11-2 and TRBJ2-7, reads EAGVAQSPRYKIIEKRQSVAFWCNPISGHATLYWYQQILGQGPKLLIQFQNNGVVDDSQLPKDRFSAERLKGVDSTLKIQPAKLEDSAVYLCASRRQGEQYFGPGTRLTVT.

V and J are TRBV6-5 and TRBJ2-5; TRBD1 aligns across 8 bases. This CDR3 spans 14 amino acids. Trimming took 2 bases from V and 4 from J; bases not matched to a gene: 3. Germline V gives CDR1 MNHEY, CDR2 SVGAGI. The CDR3 loop reads CASSYRQGIETQYF. CDR3 DNA: TGTGCCAGCAGTTACAGACAGGGGATAGAGACCCAGTACTTC.

The chain couples TRBV5-1 to TRBJ2-7; possibly TRBD1 or TRBD2 for D (5 bases each). The CDR3 loop spans 14 amino acids. The germline gives CDR1 SGHRS, CDR2 YFSETQ. The V and J ends lost 5 bases and 3 bases respectively, with 15 bases between them. This CDR3 reads CASRRHGDLYEQYF. In DNA form, the CDR3 reads TGCGCCAGCAGACGACATGGGGACCTCTACGAGCAGTACTTC.

This clone occurred once. The rearrangement links TRBV21-1 to TRBJ1-2. TRBV21-1 is marked as a pseudogene. This CDR3 has 14 residues. CDR3 sequence: CASSKRVTNYGYTF. The CDR3 region has the DNA TGTGCCAGCAGCAAAAGGGTCACCAACTATGGCTACACCTTC.

The rearrangement uses TRBV9 and TRBJ1-2; D is unclear. Between the trimmed V and J ends, which lost 4 bases and 1 base, there was a span of 8 bases. CDR3 length: 13 residues. CDR1 is SGDLS, CDR2 YYNGEE, per germline. DNA of the CDR3: TGTGCCAGCAGCAAAAACCTTAACTATGGCTACACCTTC. This codes for CASSKNLNYGYTF.

The table lists this clone with a few counts. At the DNA level, this CDR3 is encoded by other sequences in the same sample as well. V is TRBV5-1 and J is TRBJ1-3; D perhaps matches TRBD1 (5 bases). The CDR3 runs to 15 residues. Germline V gene sequence: CDR1 SGHRS, CDR2 YFSETQ. The V and J ends lost 0 bases and 1 base respectively, with 8 bases between them. The CDR3 nucleotides are TGCGCCAGCAGCTTGGAAGGGGCTTCTGGAAACACCATATATTTT. It specifies CASSLEGASGNTIYF. Based on the CDR3 plus reference TRBV5-1 and TRBJ1-3, the full variable domain is KAGVTQTPRYLIKTRGQQVTLSCSPISGHRSVSWYQQTPGQGLQFLFEYFSETQRNKGNFPGRFSGRQFSNSRSEMNVSTLELGDSALYLCASSLEGASGNTIYFGEGSWLTVV.

This clone is a singleton in its sample. The V and J genes are TRBV5-1 and TRBJ2-7; possibly TRBD1 for D (6 bases). Trimming cost V 0 bases and J 5 bases, with 12 bases left between them. CDR3 length equals 14 residues. Per the germline V gene, CDR1 is SGHRS and CDR2 is YFSETQ. As DNA, the CDR3 is TGCGCCAGCAGCTTGGAACAGGGAAGGCACGAGCAGTACTTC. Protein sequence: CASSLEQGRHEQYF.

This clone was detected once. Other DNA sequences in this specimen translate into the identical CDR3. In DNA, the CDR3 is TGCGCCAGCAGCTTAGGGACAGGGTTAGGAGAGACCCAGTACTTC. Translated, it gives CASSLGTGLGETQYF. J is TRBJ2-5 and V is TRBV5-1; 9 bases fit TRBD1. CDR1 and CDR2 from the germline V gene are SGHRS and YFSETQ. The CDR3 spans 15 residues. Trimming took 2 bases from V and 4 from J; bases not matched to a gene: 6. Full variable domain (rest looked up from reference TRBV5-1 and TRBJ2-5): KAGVTQTPRYLIKTRGQQVTLSCSPISGHRSVSWYQQTPGQGLQFLFEYFSETQRNKGNFPGRFSGRQFSNSRSEMNVSTLELGDSALYLCASSLGTGLGETQYFGPGTRLLVL.

The chain uses TRBV12-5 and TRBJ2-7, with TRBD1 matching 9 bases. The CDR3 is made up of 14 amino acids. V gave up 6 bases and J gave up 5 bases; unmatched junction bases: 8. Germline V gene lookup returns CDR1 LGHNT and CDR2 FRNRAP. CDR3 in DNA: TGTGCTAGTGGAATTATACAGGGGGCCAACGAGCAGTACTTC. Protein: CASGIIQGANEQYF.

V and J are TRBV2 and TRBJ2-2; TRBD1 is a possible D gene (5 bases). Trimming left V 7 bases short and J 2 bases short, with 8 bases between. The germline V gene has CDR1 SNHLY and CDR2 FYNNEI. This CDR3 spans 13 amino acids. The CDR3 sequence: CASTTENTGELFF. The CDR3 DNA is TGTGCCAGCACGACAGAAAACACCGGGGAGCTGTTTTTT.

This chain uses TRBV10-3 with TRBJ2-3; maybe TRBD2 (6 bases). Trimming took 8 bases from V and 0 from J, leaving 15 bases between them. In germline, CDR1 is ENHRY, CDR2 SYGVKD. The CDR3 contains 15 residues. This CDR3 is CAIGRGGSSTDTQYF. The CDR3 DNA reads TGTGCCATCGGTCGCGGAGGGTCGAGCACAGATACGCAGTATTTT.

The chain uses TRBV6-5 and TRBJ2-3; 9 nucleotides agree with TRBD2. CDR1 and CDR2 from the germline V gene are MNHEY and SVGAGI. This CDR3 comprises 14 residues. V lost 5 bases, J lost 5 bases, and 5 bases stayed unmatched. CDR3 coding DNA: TGTGCCAGCAGTCCGGGACTAGCAGGAGATACGCAGTATTTT. This translates into CASSPGLAGDTQYF.

J is TRBJ2-1 and V is TRBV11-2, with 8 positions matching TRBD1. Trimming removed 3 bases from V and 9 bases from J; junction bases left unmatched: 7. This CDR3 contains 14 residues. CDR1 is SGHAT and CDR2 is FQNNGV in the germline V gene. The CDR3 sequence is CASSFTGGWSEQFF. The CDR3 region has the DNA TGTGCCAGCAGCTTCACAGGGGGTTGGAGTGAGCAGTTCTTC.

The chain has TRBV29-1 and TRBJ2-3; 9 bases agree with TRBD2. The V and J ends lost 1 base and 0 bases, in that order; junction bases with no gene match: 5. The CDR3 loop spans 16 amino acids. CDR1 is SQVTM and CDR2 is ANQGSEA in the germline V gene. The CDR3 spells CSVEGLAGASTDTQYF. In DNA form, the CDR3 reads TGCAGCGTTGAAGGGTTAGCGGGAGCGAGCACAGATACGCAGTATTTT.

The rearrangement joins TRBV12-5 to TRBJ2-2, with 11 bases identical to TRBD2. V dropped 5 bases and J dropped 4; count of bases not matched to a gene: 6. Germline V CDR1 and CDR2: LGHNT, FRNRAP. The CDR3 is 16 amino acids. In nucleotides, the CDR3 is TGTGCTAGTGGTCCGCCGACTAGCGGGGTCACCGGGGAGCTGTTTTTT. This codes for CASGPPTSGVTGELFF.